This T cell receptor (beta chain) originates from a study of blood T cell repertoires in COVID-19. Study details: The study drew acute and convalescent COVID-19 samples from the United States, Italy and Spain.

In the original analysis: Estimation of nucleated cell counts was performed using reference gene primer amplification. Clones were read by immunoSEQ multiplex PCR, and TCRdb kept only the in-frame ones, dropping some. That table furnishes V, J and clone size, whereas the DNA furnished D and trimming. The table lists more than 400,000 clones, 80% to 90% of them singletons, with approximately 3% in the top ten. The CDR3 extends over 17 amino acids. With V trimmed by 7 bases and J by 2 bases, 15 bases remained unmatched. Germline CDR1 and CDR2: LNHDA and SQIVND (reference sequence). The sequenced sample was peripheral blood. The TCR originated in a human donor in a cohort sampled during active COVID-19. The chain employs TRBV19 and TRBJ1-2; 8 bases are shared with TRBD1. The chain's CDR3 is CASISPGQVLGNYGYTF. DNA for the CDR3: TGTGCCAGTATCTCTCCGGGACAGGTACTGGGAAACTATGGCTACACCTTC.